The 26 T cell receptor beta chains presented below share a single source sample, sequenced in a study of blood T cell repertoires in COVID-19. Profiling relied on immunoSEQ multiplex PCR, and the TCRdb table lists in-frame clones only, not all of them. The sample consists of under 250,000 clones, roughly 87% of them appearing once. The material sequenced was PBMCs or T cells enriched from blood (not recorded which). The receptor source for this set is a man aged 25-45 years who had recovered from COVID-19.

This clone appeared once. V gene TRBV4-1 combines with J gene TRBJ1-4; D is perhaps TRBD1 (5 bases). CDR1 is MGHRA, CDR2 YSYEKL, per germline. CDR3 length equals 17 residues. V was trimmed by 5 bases and J by 1 base, leaving 17 bases between them. The chain's CDR3 is CASSSRGGGGTNEKLFF. The CDR3 nucleotides read TGCGCCAGCAGCTCTAGGGGAGGAGGAGGAACTAATGAAAAACTGTTTTTT.

This chain joins TRBV9 and TRBJ2-2; the match to TRBD1 covers 8 bases. The CDR3 runs 15 residues. V shed 2 bases and J 3 bases; nucleotides not matched to a gene: 3. Germline CDR1 SGDLS, CDR2 YYNGEE. CDR3 sequence reads: CASSVLTGDTGELFF. DNA for the CDR3: TGTGCCAGCAGCGTCCTGACAGGGGACACCGGGGAGCTGTTTTTT.

In its sample, this clone was seen once. DNA for the CDR3: TGTGCCTGGAGACAGGGTATCTATGGCTACACCTTC. This translates into CAWRQGIYGYTF. This chain joins TRBV30 and TRBJ1-2, with D perhaps matching TRBD1 (6 bases). The CDR3 has 12 amino acids. V was trimmed by 3 bases and J by 4 bases, leaving 9 bases between them. Germline loops: CDR1 GTSNPN, CDR2 SVGIG (reference sequence).

J is TRBJ1-1 and V is TRBV7-2; D gene ambiguous. This CDR3 contains 13 residues. Trimming left V 5 bases short and J 1 base short, with 8 bases between. The germline gives CDR1 SGHTA, CDR2 FQGNSA. The CDR3 bases are TGTGCCAGCAGCCGACTGACGAACACTGAAGCTTTCTTT. Its translation is CASSRLTNTEAFF.

This chain joins TRBV11-3 and TRBJ2-1, with D tentatively TRBD2 (7 bases). CDR3 size: 18 residues. Per the germline V gene, CDR1 is SGHNT and CDR2 is YENEEA. V was clipped by 1 base and J by 6 bases, with 22 bases between them. The CDR3 nucleotides read TGTGCCAGCAGCTTAGGATTGGTAGCGGTGGGGGGGCTCAATGAGCAGTTCTTC. This codes for CASSLGLVAVGGLNEQFF.

The CDR3 DNA sequence: TGTGCCAGCAGCCAAGATCGTAGCGGGGGACCCGTGACAGGGGAGACCCAGTACTTC. Protein product: CASSQDRSGGPVTGETQYF. V gene TRBV4-2 combines with J gene TRBJ2-5; 9 positions agree with TRBD2. The germline CDR1 and CDR2 sequences are LGHNA and YNFKEQ. V lost 0 bases, J lost 5 bases, and 16 bases stayed unmatched. This CDR3 contains 19 residues.

V and J are TRBV7-9 and TRBJ1-2; D not resolved. The germline V gene encodes CDR1 SEHNR and CDR2 FQNEAQ (reference sequence). The CDR3 contains 14 residues. The V end lost 6 bases, the J end lost 7 bases, and 18 bases lay between the germline ends. The CDR3 protein is CASSTLRTVRGYTF. CDR3 nucleotide sequence: TGTGCCAGCAGTACCCTCAGGACTGTCCGTGGCTACACCTTC.

V usage is TRBV5-8 and J usage is TRBJ2-2; 8 bases map to TRBD2. With V trimmed by 4 bases and J by 4 bases, 6 bases remained unmatched. There are 15 residues in the CDR3. Germline-derived CDR1 and CDR2 are SGHTS and YDEGEE. The CDR3 coding sequence is TGTGCCAGCAGCAATAACGGGGGGGTCACCGGGGAGCTGTTTTTT. Encoded protein: CASSNNGGVTGELFF.

This clone was counted only a few times. This sample also contains other DNA sequences that code for the same CDR3. The chain couples TRBV19 to TRBJ2-3; D unclear. CDR1 is LNHDA, CDR2 SQIVND, per germline (reference sequence). This CDR3 has 12 residues. V lost 6 bases, J lost 6 bases, and 10 bases lay in between. CDR3 nucleotides: TGTGCCAGTAGACAGTCTGGGGATACGCAGTATTTT. This codes for CASRQSGDTQYF. Filled out from reference TRBV19 and TRBJ2-3, the complete variable domain reads DGGITQSPKYLFRKEGQNVTLSCEQNLNHDAMYWYRQDPGQGLRLIYYSQIVNDFQKGDIAEGYSVSREKKESFPLTVTSAQKNPTAFYLCASRQSGDTQYFGPGTRLTVL.

This clone was counted a single time. The chain carries TRBV27 and TRBJ2-1; 7 bases align to TRBD2. This CDR3 region has 18 residues. Losses at the gene ends were 1 base for V and 0 bases for J; bases not matched to a gene: 9. From germline, CDR1 is MNHEY and CDR2 SMNVEV (reference sequence). DNA for the CDR3: TGTGCCAGCAGTTTATACGGGCTAGCGGAGATCTCCTACAATGAGCAGTTCTTC. Translation gives CASSLYGLAEISYNEQFF.

This clone was detected a few times. The chain links TRBV15 to TRBJ1-1; TRBD1 aligns across 7 bases. In germline, CDR1 is LNHNV, CDR2 YYDKDF (reference sequence). The ends lost 4 bases at V and 6 bases at J; junction bases unmatched: 11. The CDR3 sequence is 15 residues long. As DNA, the CDR3 is TGTGCCACCAGCACCCTTCTGACAGGGTACGCTGAAGCTTTCTTT. It is translated as CATSTLLTGYAEAFF.

The rearrangement uses TRBV4-1 and TRBJ1-2; 9 bases align to TRBD1. The junction had 6 bases not matched to a gene; V was cut back by 1 base and J by 6 bases. CDR1 and CDR2 (germline): MGHRA, YSYEKL. The length of the CDR3 is 15 residues. This CDR3 reads CASSQAGDRADGYTF. In nucleotides, the CDR3 is TGCGCCAGCAGCCAAGCGGGGGACAGGGCGGATGGCTACACCTTC.

The chain has TRBV18 and TRBJ1-1; 12 positions agree with TRBD1. This CDR3 is 17 amino acids long. The V and J ends lost 3 bases and 4 bases, in that order; junction bases with no gene match: 9. Germline assignment: CDR1 KGHSH and CDR2 LQKENI. The CDR3 DNA reads as TGTGCCAGCTCACCGGCGGGACAGGGGGCTTGGACCACTGAAGCTTTCTTT. This sequence encodes CASSPAGQGAWTTEAFF.

The chain is built from TRBV9 and TRBJ2-5; 9 nucleotides line up with TRBD2. From germline, CDR1 is SGDLS and CDR2 YYNGEE. The CDR3 length is 15 residues. Losses at the gene ends were 3 bases for V and 5 bases for J; bases not matched to a gene: 8. The CDR3 here is CASSASGRRGETQYF. The CDR3 DNA is TGTGCCAGCAGCGCCAGCGGGAGGAGGGGGGAGACCCAGTACTTC.

This clone was seen only once. The V and J genes are TRBV7-9 and TRBJ1-2; D ambiguous. The CDR3 covers 13 residues. Germline CDR1 is SEHNR and CDR2 is FQNEAQ (reference sequence). V was cut by 2 bases and J by 8 bases, with 12 bases left in between. CDR3 bases: TGTGCCAGCAGCTTAAGTGAAGCGGACGGCTACACCTTC. This translates into CASSLSEADGYTF.

This chain uses TRBV20-1 with TRBJ2-1; TRBD1 matches 8 bases. V gave up 3 bases and J gave up 6 bases; unmatched junction bases: 7. CDR3 length equals 14 residues. Per the germline V gene, CDR1 is DFQATT and CDR2 is SNEGSKA (reference sequence). The CDR3 region is CSASIGQGSNEQFF. As DNA, the CDR3 is TGCAGTGCTAGTATTGGACAGGGATCCAATGAGCAGTTCTTC.

The chain is built from TRBV12-5 and TRBJ2-3; weak D call: TRBD1 (6 bases). Trimming stripped 8 bases from V and 6 bases from J, with 15 bases between. The V gene's germline CDR1 is LGHNT and CDR2 FRNRAP. The CDR3 totals 13 residues. The CDR3: CASFVQGADTQYF. The CDR3 nucleotides are TGTGCTAGTTTCGTACAGGGCGCCGATACGCAGTATTTT.

CDR3 DNA sequence: TGTGCCAGCAGCGTCACTAGCGGGGACTCCTACAATGAGCAGTTCTTC. This translates into CASSVTSGDSYNEQFF. This sequence joins TRBV9 and TRBJ2-1, with 10 bases matching TRBD2. The CDR3 length is 16 residues. CDR1 and CDR2 from the germline V gene are SGDLS and YYNGEE. After removal of 2 bases from V and 0 bases from J, the junction contained 2 bases not matched to a gene.

In this sample, this clone turned up once. V usage is TRBV5-1 and J usage is TRBJ2-3; possibly TRBD2 for D (5 bases). CDR3 length equals 14 residues. CDR1 and CDR2 (germline): SGHRS, YFSETQ. The V gene lost 7 bases and the J gene lost 2 bases, with 14 bases spanning the gap. CDR3 DNA sequence: TGCGCCAGCTTCCTCGGAGGTACCACAGATACGCAGTATTTT. Translation gives CASFLGGTTDTQYF.

The genes are TRBV28 and TRBJ1-2, with D possibly matching TRBD1 (6 bases). The CDR3 covers 13 residues. The germline gives CDR1 MDHEN, CDR2 SYDVKM. V lost 5 bases to trimming and J lost 4 bases, with 11 bases between them. This chain's CDR3 is CASSDRPLYGYTF. The DNA of the CDR3 is TGTGCCAGCAGTGACAGGCCCCTCTATGGCTACACCTTC.

This rearrangement joins TRBV5-1 to TRBJ2-2; 9 bases fit TRBD1. Trimming at V came to 2 bases and at J to 1 base, leaving 3 bases not matched to a gene. Germline loops: CDR1 SGHRS, CDR2 YFSETQ. CDR3 length: 16 residues. The CDR3 bases are TGCGCCAGCAGCTTAAAGGGACAGGGGAACACCGGGGAGCTGTTTTTT. It specifies CASSLKGQGNTGELFF.

This rearrangement joins TRBV7-8 to TRBJ1-1; D not resolved. Germline CDR1 and CDR2: SGHVS and FQNEAQ. Trimming pared 0 bases from V and 4 bases from J, leaving 12 bases between. The CDR3 totals 15 residues. This chain's CDR3 is CASSLARREGTEAFF. In DNA form, the CDR3 reads TGTGCCAGCAGCTTAGCCCGGCGGGAGGGCACTGAAGCTTTCTTT.

The sample holds a few counts of this clone. The rearrangement links TRBV28 to TRBJ1-2; D is ambiguous. In germline, CDR1 is MDHEN, CDR2 SYDVKM. V lost 2 bases, J lost 3 bases, and 7 bases lay in between. The CDR3 length is 13 residues. In DNA, the CDR3 is TGTGCCAGCAGTTTAAACCGCGACTATGGCTACACCTTC. Its protein product is CASSLNRDYGYTF.

The V call is TRBV30, the J call TRBJ1-6; D is unclear. Germline V CDR1 and CDR2: GTSNPN, SVGIG (reference sequence). V lost 4 bases to trimming and J lost 0 bases, with 10 bases between them. There are 15 residues in the CDR3. This CDR3 reads CAWIAGSSYNSPLHF. CDR3 coding DNA: TGTGCCTGGATCGCTGGGAGCTCCTATAATTCACCCCTCCACTTT.

This clone has a single count. The chain carries TRBV28 and TRBJ1-3, with TRBD1 matching 7 bases. Trimming took 5 bases from V and 4 from J; bases not matched to a gene: 2. The CDR3 totals 13 residues. Germline V gene sequence: CDR1 MDHEN, CDR2 SYDVKM. The CDR3 DNA reads TGTGCCAGCAGTGAGGACAGGGGAAACACCATATATTTT. Amino acid sequence: CASSEDRGNTIYF.

The rearrangement uses TRBV7-4 and TRBJ2-7; 7 bases are a match to TRBD2. V trimming: 5 bases; J trimming: 1 base; junction bases outside the gene matches: 20. Per germline, CDR1 SGHVT and CDR2 SQSDAQ. The CDR3 sequence is 19 residues long. The CDR3 nucleotides are TGTGCCAGCAGCGTATTAGCGGGTCCAAATAGAACAAAATCCTACGAGCAGTACTTC. Its translation: CASSVLAGPNRTKSYEQYF.